The T cell receptor (beta chain) under discussion was sequenced for a study of T cells in Graves' hyperthyroidism and ophthalmopathy. Study-wide points: By a 13 V-J model, ophthalmopathy was set apart from stable hyperthyroidism.

Notes on this clonotype: Its target is unknown.

V was clipped by 2 bases and J by 8 bases, with 18 bases between them. Germline V gives CDR1 SEHNR, CDR2 FQNEAQ (reference sequence). CDR3 length: 16 residues. RNA transcripts served as the template for amplifying TCR beta CDR3 regions. Carried out on the TCR CDR3, a first-round RT-PCR used the HTBI primer set. MiXCR was run by TCRdb on the multiplex PCR reads, yielding one entry per CDR3 protein. The sample consists of hundreds of thousands of distinct CDR3 sequences, about 14% of them appearing once. The chain is built from TRBV7-9 and TRBJ1-4; D is perhaps TRBD1 (5 bases). The receptor was isolated from a woman between 45 and 60 years old with Graves' ophthalmopathy. Input material: blood. CDR3 sequence (DNA): TGTGCCAGCAGCTTACAGAGACAGCCGGTGGGAGAAAAACTGTTTTTT. This encodes CASSLQRQPVGEKLFF.